This T cell receptor beta chain was recorded in a study of T cells in localized non-small cell lung cancer. Clones were read by immunoSEQ multiplex PCR, and TCRdb kept only the in-frame ones, dropping some. The data contain tens of thousands of clones, more than 75% of them singletons. Notes on this clone: Its antigen is not identified.

General study points: Within adjacent lung there appeared a median around 60 of the top 100 tumor clones. Exceeding tumor, uninvolved adjacent lung had the highest T cell clonality. As only one tumor region underwent sequencing, heterogeneity remains possible. In the blood, greater T cell density corresponded to longer overall survival.

The CDR3 is made up of 17 amino acids. V shed 2 bases and J 8 bases; nucleotides not matched to a gene: 14. Looked up from germline, CDR1 is LNHDA and CDR2 is SQIVND (reference sequence). The material was PBMCs, obtained before any cancer treatment. This chain connects TRBV19 to TRBJ1-4; TRBD1 matches at 7 bases. This TCR came from a female donor with stage II lung adenocarcinoma. CDR3 bases: TGTGCCAGTAGTATACGAATATCCCGGGACAGTCGGGAAAAACTGTTTTTT. The encoded protein is CASSIRISRDSREKLFF.